Listed here is a single T cell receptor (beta chain). Its antigen is not identified. Clones were read by immunoSEQ multiplex PCR, and TCRdb kept only the in-frame ones, dropping some. Among roughly 77,000 clones listed, around 90% were seen once. This specimen comes from a study of graft-versus-host responses after intestinal transplantation. Background on the study: In this cohort, recipients had multivisceral, liver-intestinal, or isolated intestinal transplants. Tacrolimus and steroids were given for about three years to all recipients after anti-thymocyte globulin induction.

The CDR3 totals 14 residues. Trimming removed 3 bases from V and 5 bases from J, with 10 bases in between. The germline V gene has CDR1 MDHEN and CDR2 SYDVKM. The sample was unstimulated CD8+ T cells sorted from spleen or lymph node cells, taken before intestinal transplant. The genes are TRBV28 and TRBJ2-2, with D possibly matching TRBD1 (5 bases). This sequence originates from a human donor who received an intestinal transplant. As DNA, the CDR3 is TGTGCCAGCAGTTTGAGCCAGGGAACCGGGGAGCTGTTTTTT. Protein sequence: CASSLSQGTGELFF.